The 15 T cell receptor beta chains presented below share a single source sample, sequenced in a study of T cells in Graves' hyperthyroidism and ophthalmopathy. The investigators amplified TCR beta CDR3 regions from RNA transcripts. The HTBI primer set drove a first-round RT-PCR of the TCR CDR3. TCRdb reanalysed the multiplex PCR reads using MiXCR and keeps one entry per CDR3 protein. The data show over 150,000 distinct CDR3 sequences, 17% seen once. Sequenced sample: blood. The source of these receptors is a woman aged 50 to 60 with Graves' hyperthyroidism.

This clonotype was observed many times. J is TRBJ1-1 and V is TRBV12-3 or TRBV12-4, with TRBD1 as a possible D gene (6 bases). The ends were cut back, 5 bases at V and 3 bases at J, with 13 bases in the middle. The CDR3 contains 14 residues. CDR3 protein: CASSKRTEYTEAFF. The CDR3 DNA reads TGTGCCAGCAGTAAAAGGACAGAATACACTGAAGCTTTCTTT.

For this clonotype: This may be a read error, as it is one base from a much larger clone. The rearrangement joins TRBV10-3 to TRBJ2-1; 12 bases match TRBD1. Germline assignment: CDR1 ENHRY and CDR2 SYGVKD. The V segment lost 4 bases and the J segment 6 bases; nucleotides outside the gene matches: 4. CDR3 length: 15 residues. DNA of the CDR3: TGTGCCATCAGTGGGACGGGACAGGGGGCCAATGAGCAGTTCTTC. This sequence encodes CAISGTGQGANEQFF.

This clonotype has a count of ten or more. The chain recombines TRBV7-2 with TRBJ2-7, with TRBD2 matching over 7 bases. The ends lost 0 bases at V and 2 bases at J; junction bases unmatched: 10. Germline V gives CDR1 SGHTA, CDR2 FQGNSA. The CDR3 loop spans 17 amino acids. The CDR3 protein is CASSLALGGGFPYEQYF. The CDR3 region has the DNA TGTGCCAGCAGCTTAGCGCTGGGGGGGGGTTTTCCCTACGAGCAGTACTTC.

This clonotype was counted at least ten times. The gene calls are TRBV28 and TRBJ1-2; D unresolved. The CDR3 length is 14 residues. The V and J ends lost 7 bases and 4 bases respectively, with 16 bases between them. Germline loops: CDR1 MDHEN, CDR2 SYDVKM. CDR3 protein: CASTKGGVIYGYTF. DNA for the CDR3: TGTGCCAGCACCAAAGGTGGGGTTATCTATGGCTACACCTTC.

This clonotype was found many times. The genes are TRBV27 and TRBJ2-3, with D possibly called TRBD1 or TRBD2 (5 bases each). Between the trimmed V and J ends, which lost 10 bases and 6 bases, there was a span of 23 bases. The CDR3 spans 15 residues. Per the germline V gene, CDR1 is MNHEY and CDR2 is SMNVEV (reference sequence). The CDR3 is CATATGQSWWDTQYF. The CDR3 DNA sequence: TGTGCCACCGCGACGGGGCAATCCTGGTGGGATACGCAGTATTTT.

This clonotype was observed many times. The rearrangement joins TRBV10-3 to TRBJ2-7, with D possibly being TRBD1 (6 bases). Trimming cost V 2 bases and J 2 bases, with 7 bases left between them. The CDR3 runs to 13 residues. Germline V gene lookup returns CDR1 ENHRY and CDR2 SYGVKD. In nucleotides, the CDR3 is TGTGCCATCAGTGAGCAGGGGCCCTACGAGCAGTACTTC. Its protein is CAISEQGPYEQYF.

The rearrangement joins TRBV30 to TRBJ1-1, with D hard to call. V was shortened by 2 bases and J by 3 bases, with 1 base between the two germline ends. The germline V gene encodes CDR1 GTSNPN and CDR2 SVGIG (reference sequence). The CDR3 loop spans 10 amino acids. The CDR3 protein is CAWSYTEAFF. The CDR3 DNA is TGTGCCTGGAGTTACACTGAAGCTTTCTTT.

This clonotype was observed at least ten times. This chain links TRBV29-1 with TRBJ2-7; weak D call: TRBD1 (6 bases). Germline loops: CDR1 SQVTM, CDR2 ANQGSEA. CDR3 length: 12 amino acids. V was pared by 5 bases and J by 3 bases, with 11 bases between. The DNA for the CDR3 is TGCAGCGTTTATACGGACAGCTACGAGCAGTACTTC. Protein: CSVYTDSYEQYF.

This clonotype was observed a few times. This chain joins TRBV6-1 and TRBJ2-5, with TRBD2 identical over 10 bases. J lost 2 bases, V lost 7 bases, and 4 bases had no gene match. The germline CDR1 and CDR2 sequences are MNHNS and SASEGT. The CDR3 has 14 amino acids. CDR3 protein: CASTVAGGQETQYF. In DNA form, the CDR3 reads TGTGCCAGCACCGTAGCGGGAGGACAAGAGACCCAGTACTTC.

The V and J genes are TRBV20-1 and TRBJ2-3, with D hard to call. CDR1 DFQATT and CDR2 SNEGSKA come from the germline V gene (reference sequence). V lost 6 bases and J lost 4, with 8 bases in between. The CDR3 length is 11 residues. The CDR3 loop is CSALKADTQYF. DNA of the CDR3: TGCAGTGCCCTGAAGGCAGATACGCAGTATTTT.

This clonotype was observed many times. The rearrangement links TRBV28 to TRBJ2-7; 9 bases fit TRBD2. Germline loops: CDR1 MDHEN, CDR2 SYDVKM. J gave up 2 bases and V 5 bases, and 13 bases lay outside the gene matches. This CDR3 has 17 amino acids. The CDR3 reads CASSRGGGGGHPYEQYF. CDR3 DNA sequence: TGTGCCAGCAGTCGAGGCGGGGGGGGGGGCCATCCCTACGAGCAGTACTTC. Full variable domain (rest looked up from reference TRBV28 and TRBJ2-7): DVKVTQSSRYLVKRTGEKVFLECVQDMDHENMFWYRQDPGLGLRLIYFSYDVKMKEKGDIPEGYSVSREKKERFSLILESASTNQTSMYLCASSRGGGGGHPYEQYFGPGTRLTVT.

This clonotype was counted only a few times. CDR3 loop: CASGLGTAAEAFF. The CDR3 DNA sequence: TGTGCTAGTGGCCTTGGTACTGCCGCTGAAGCTTTCTTT. V and J are TRBV12-5 and TRBJ1-1; D gene uncertain. This CDR3 has 13 residues. V was cut by 6 bases and J by 6 bases, with 14 bases left in between. Germline V gives CDR1 LGHNT, CDR2 FRNRAP.

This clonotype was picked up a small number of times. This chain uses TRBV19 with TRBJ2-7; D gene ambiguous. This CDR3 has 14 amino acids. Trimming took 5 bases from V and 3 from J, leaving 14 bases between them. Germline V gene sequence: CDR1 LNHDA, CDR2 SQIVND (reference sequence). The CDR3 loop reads CASSPRKFHYEQYF. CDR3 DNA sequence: TGTGCCAGTAGTCCAAGAAAATTTCACTACGAGCAGTACTTC.

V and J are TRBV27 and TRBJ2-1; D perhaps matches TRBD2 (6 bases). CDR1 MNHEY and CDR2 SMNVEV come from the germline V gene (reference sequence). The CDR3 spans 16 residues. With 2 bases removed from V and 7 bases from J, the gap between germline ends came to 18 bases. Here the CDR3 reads CASSLGPPGEGNEQFF. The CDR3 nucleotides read TGTGCCAGCAGTTTAGGCCCCCCGGGAGAGGGGAATGAGCAGTTCTTC.

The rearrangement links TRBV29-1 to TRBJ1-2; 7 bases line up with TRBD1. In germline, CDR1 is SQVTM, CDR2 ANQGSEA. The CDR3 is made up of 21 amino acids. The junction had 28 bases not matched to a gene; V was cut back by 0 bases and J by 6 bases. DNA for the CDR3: TGCAGCGTTGAAGATTTGGCCCAGGAGTGGTTCAGGGGGTTTATGGGCCATGGCTACACCTTC. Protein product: CSVEDLAQEWFRGFMGHGYTF.